This T cell receptor (beta chain) came from a study of PD-1 blockade in mismatch repair-deficient tumors. At the level of the study: Patients had approximately 12 mismatch repair-deficient cancer types and were previously treated and progressing. Findings of the study overall: After pembrolizumab, tumor-resident clones rose rapidly, then generally contracted before radiologic responses.

Generated by immunoSEQ multiplex PCR, the TCRdb table keeps only in-frame clones and is missing some. The table includes around 23,000 clones, about 83% detected once. Every patient had mismatch repair deficiency by PCR or immunohistochemistry. V was clipped by 5 bases and J by 7 bases; unmatched bases: 7. The CDR3 extends over 15 amino acids. Germline V gives CDR1 SGHTA, CDR2 FQGTGA. As regards this clone: Its antigen is not identified.

The J gene is TRBJ2-1, the V gene TRBV7-3, with 11 bases identical to TRBD2. This clonotype was sampled from an adult with mismatch repair-deficient cancer. The specimen was peripheral blood, collected 12 weeks after starting pembrolizumab. The CDR3 here is CASSIGLAGINEQFF. The CDR3 DNA is TGTGCCAGCAGCATTGGACTAGCGGGTATTAATGAGCAGTTCTTC.